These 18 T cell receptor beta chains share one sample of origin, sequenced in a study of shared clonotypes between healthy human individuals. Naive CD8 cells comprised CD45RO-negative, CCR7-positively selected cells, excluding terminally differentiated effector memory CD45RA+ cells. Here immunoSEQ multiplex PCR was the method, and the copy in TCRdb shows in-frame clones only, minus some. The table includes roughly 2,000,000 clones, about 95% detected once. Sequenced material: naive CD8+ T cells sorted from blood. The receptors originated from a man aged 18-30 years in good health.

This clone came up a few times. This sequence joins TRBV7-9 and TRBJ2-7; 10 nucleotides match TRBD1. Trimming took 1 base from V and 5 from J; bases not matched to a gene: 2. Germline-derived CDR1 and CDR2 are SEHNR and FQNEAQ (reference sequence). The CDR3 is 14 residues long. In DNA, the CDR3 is TGTGCCAGCAGCTTAGGACAGGGGGCCAACGAGCAGTACTTC. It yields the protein CASSLGQGANEQYF.

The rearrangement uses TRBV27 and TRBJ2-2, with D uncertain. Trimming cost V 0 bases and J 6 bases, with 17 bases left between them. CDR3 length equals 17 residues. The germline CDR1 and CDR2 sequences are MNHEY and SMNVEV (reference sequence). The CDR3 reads CASSLSLSTLGSGELFF. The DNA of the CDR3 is TGTGCCAGCAGTTTATCCCTCTCGACTCTGGGGTCCGGGGAGCTGTTTTTT.

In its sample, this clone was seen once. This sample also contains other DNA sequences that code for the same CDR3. CDR3 DNA sequence: TGTGCCAGCAGCCTATCCCCCTACGAGCAGTACTTC. Amino acid sequence: CASSLSPYEQYF. The chain links TRBV7-9 to TRBJ2-7, with D hard to call. The CDR3 consists of 12 residues. The germline V gene encodes CDR1 SEHNR and CDR2 FQNEAQ (reference sequence). The ends were cut back, 5 bases at V and 2 bases at J, with 7 bases in the middle. The whole variable domain, filled in from reference TRBV7-9 and TRBJ2-7, reads DTGVSQNPRHKITKRGQNVTFRCDPISEHNRLYWYRQTLGQGPEFLTYFQNEAQLEKSRLLSDRFSAERPKGSFSTLEIQRTEQGDSAMYLCASSLSPYEQYFGPGTRLTVT.

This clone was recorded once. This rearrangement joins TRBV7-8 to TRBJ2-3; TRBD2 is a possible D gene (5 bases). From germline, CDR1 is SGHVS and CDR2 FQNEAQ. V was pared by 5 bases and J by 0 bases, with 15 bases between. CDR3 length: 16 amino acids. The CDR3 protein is CASSLLAGQSTDTQYF. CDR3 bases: TGTGCCAGCAGCCTTCTAGCAGGCCAGAGCACAGATACGCAGTATTTT.

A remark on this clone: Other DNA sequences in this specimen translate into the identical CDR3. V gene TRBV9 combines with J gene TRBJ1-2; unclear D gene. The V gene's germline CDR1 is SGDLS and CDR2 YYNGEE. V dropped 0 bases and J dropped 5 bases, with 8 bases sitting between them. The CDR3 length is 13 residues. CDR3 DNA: TGTGCCAGCAGCGTAGGTTTGGGGTATGGCTACACCTTC. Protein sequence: CASSVGLGYGYTF.

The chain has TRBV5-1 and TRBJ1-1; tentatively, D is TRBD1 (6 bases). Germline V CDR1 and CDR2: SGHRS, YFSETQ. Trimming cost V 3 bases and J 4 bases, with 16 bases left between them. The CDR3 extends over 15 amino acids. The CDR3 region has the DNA TGCGCCAGCAGCTGGGACAATTTGGGGGTCACTGAAGCTTTCTTT. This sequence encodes CASSWDNLGVTEAFF.

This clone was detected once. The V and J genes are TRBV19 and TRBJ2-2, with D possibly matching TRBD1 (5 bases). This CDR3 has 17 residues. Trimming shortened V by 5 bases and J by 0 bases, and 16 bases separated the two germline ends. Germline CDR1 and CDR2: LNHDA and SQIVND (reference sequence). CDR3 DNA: TGTGCCAGTAGTGTCACATCCATGACAGCGAACACCGGGGAGCTGTTTTTT. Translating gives CASSVTSMTANTGELFF.

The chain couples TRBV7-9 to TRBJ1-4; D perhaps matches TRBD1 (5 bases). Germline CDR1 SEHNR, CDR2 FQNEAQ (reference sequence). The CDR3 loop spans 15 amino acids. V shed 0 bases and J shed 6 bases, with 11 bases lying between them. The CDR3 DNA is TGTGCCAGCAGCTTAGCGGCGGGGCTAGATGAAAAACTGTTTTTT. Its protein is CASSLAAGLDEKLFF.

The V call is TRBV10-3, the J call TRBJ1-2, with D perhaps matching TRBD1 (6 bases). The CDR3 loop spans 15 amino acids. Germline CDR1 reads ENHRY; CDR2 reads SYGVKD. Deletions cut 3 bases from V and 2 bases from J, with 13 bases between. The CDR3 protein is CAISDTDSGNYGYTF. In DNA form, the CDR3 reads TGTGCCATCAGTGACACGGACAGTGGAAACTATGGCTACACCTTC.

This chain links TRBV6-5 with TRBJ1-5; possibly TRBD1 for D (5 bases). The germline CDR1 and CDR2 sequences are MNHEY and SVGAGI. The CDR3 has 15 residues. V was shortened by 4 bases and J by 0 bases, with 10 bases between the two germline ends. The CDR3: CASSWGQGSNQPQHF. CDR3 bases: TGTGCCAGCAGTTGGGGTCAGGGTAGCAATCAGCCCCAGCATTTT.

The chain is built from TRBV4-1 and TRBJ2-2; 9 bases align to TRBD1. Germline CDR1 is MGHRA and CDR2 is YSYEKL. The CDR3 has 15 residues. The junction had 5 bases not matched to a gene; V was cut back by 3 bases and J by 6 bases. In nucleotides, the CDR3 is TGCGCCAGCAGCCAGCCGGGACAGGGTCCCGGGGAGCTGTTTTTT. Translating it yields CASSQPGQGPGELFF.

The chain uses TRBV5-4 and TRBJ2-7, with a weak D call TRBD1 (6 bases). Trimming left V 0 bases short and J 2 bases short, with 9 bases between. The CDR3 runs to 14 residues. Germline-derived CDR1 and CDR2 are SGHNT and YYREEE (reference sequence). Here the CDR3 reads CASSLAGQTYEQYF. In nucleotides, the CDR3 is TGTGCCAGCAGCTTGGCTGGACAGACCTACGAGCAGTACTTC. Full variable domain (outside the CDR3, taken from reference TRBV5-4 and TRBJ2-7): ETGVTQSPTHLIKTRGQQVTLRCSSQSGHNTVSWYQQALGQGPQFIFQYYREEENGRGNFPPRFSGLQFPNYSSELNVNALELDDSALYLCASSLAGQTYEQYFGPGTRLTVT.

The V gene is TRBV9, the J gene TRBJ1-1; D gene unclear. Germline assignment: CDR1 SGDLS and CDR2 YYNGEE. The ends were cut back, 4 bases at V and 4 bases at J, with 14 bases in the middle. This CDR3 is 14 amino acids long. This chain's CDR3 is CASSPGVWTTEAFF. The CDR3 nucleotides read TGTGCCAGCAGCCCCGGAGTTTGGACCACTGAAGCTTTCTTT.

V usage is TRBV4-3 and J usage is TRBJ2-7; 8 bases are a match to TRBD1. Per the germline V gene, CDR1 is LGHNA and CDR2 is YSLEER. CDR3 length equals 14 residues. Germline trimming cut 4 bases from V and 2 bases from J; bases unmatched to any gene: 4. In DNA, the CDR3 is TGCGCCAGCAGCCTTGCACAGGGGGCCTACGAGCAGTACTTC. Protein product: CASSLAQGAYEQYF.

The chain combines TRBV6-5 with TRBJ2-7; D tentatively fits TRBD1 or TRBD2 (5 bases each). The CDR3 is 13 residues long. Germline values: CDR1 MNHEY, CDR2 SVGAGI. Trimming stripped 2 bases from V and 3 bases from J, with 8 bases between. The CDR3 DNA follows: TGTGCCAGCAGTTACGTGGGGGACTACGAGCAGTACTTC. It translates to CASSYVGDYEQYF.

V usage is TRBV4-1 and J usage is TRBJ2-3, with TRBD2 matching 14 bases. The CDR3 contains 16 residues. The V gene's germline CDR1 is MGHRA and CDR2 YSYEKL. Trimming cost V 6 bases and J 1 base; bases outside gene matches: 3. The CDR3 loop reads CASRTTSGGGTDTQYF. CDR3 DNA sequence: TGCGCCAGCAGGACGACTAGCGGGGGGGGCACAGATACGCAGTATTTT.

CDR3 sequence reads: CASSDDRNTEAFF. CDR3 nucleotides: TGTGCCAGCAGCGACGACAGGAACACTGAAGCTTTCTTT. The chain recombines TRBV6-1 with TRBJ1-1; TRBD1 is a possible D gene (5 bases). This CDR3 is built from 13 residues. V was shortened by 6 bases and J by 1 base, with 9 bases between the two germline ends. Germline V gives CDR1 MNHNS, CDR2 SASEGT.

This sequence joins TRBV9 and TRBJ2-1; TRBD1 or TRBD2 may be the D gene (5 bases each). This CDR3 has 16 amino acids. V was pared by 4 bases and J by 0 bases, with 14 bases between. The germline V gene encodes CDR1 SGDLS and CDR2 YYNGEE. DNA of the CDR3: TGTGCCAGCAGCCCAGCCGGGACGGTCTCCTACAATGAGCAGTTCTTC. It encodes CASSPAGTVSYNEQFF.